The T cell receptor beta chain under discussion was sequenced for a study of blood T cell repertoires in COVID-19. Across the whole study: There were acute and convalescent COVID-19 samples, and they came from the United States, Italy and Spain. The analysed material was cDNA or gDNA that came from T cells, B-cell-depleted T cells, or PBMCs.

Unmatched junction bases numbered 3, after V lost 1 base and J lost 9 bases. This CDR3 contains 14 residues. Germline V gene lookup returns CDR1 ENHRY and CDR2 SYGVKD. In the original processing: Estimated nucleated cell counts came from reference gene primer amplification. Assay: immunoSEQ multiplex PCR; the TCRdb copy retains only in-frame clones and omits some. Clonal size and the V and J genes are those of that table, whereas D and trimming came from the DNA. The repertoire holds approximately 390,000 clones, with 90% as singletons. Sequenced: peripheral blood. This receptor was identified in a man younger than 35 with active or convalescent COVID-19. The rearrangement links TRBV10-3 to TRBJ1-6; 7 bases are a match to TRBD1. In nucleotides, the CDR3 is TGTGCCATCAGTGAGTGGGGGACAGCTTCACCCCTCCACTTT. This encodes CAISEWGTASPLHF.